The 26 T cell receptor beta chains given below trace back to one sample, sequenced in a study of T-cell memory formation after mild COVID-19. TCRdb reprocessed the 5' RACE reads via MiXCR and lists one record per CDR3 protein. Here the sample spans about 340,000 distinct CDR3 sequences, around 15% being singletons. What was sequenced was PBMCs or a T cell subset sorted from them (not recorded which). The receptors derive from a man aged 18-30 years who had mild COVID-19 (a few samples of this study predate the infection). Cell type and time point are not known.

This clonotype was counted between two and nine times. The J gene is TRBJ1-1, the V gene TRBV7-2; D possibly corresponds to TRBD1 (6 bases). CDR1 is SGHTA, CDR2 FQGNSA, per germline. Trimming took 5 bases from V and 0 from J, leaving 16 bases between them. The CDR3 loop spans 16 amino acids. The CDR3 spells CASSPILRGMNTEAFF. CDR3 DNA sequence: TGTGCCAGCAGCCCGATTTTAAGGGGGATGAACACTGAAGCTTTCTTT. Drawing the rest from reference TRBV7-2 and TRBJ1-1, the complete variable domain is GAGVSQSPSNKVTEKGKDVELRCDPISGHTALYWYRQSLGQGLEFLIYFQGNSAPDKSGLPSDRFSAERTGGSVSTLTIQRTQQEDSAVYLCASSPILRGMNTEAFFGQGTRLTVV.

This clonotype has a handful of counts. The chain has TRBV7-2 and TRBJ2-3; a weak D match, TRBD1 (6 bases). The CDR3 has 14 residues. Trimming took 4 bases from V and 4 from J, leaving 12 bases between them. CDR1 is SGHTA, CDR2 FQGNSA, per germline. CDR3 sequence reads: CASSSGTQADTQYF. In DNA form, the CDR3 reads TGTGCCAGCAGCTCCGGGACACAAGCAGATACGCAGTATTTT.

This clonotype was seen only a few times. The chain employs TRBV4-2 and TRBJ1-1; tentative D call: TRBD1 (5 bases). Germline V gene data show CDR1 as LGHNA and CDR2 as YNFKEQ. The CDR3 has 15 residues. V lost 4 bases, J lost 1 base, and 13 bases lay in between. The CDR3 sequence: CASSRNPGGNTEAFF. CDR3 DNA: TGTGCCAGCAGCCGAAACCCGGGGGGGAACACTGAAGCTTTCTTT.

The rearrangement uses TRBV7-2 and TRBJ1-3, with unresolved D. The CDR3 consists of 15 residues. Germline CDR1 SGHTA, CDR2 FQGNSA. Between the trimmed V and J ends, which lost 3 bases and 0 bases, there was a span of 9 bases. In nucleotides, the CDR3 is TGTGCCAGCAGCTTGAGTTGGGGCTCTGGAAACACCATATATTTT. Protein sequence: CASSLSWGSGNTIYF.

This chain connects TRBV6-2 or TRBV6-3 to TRBJ1-1; D unresolved. This CDR3 region has 14 residues. The germline V gene has CDR1 MNHEY and CDR2 SVGEGT. Trimming pared 2 bases from V and 3 bases from J, leaving 10 bases between. The chain's CDR3 is CASSYGEAHTEAFF. The CDR3 DNA reads as TGTGCCAGCAGTTACGGGGAAGCCCACACTGAAGCTTTCTTT.

The chain uses TRBV27 and TRBJ2-1, with D perhaps TRBD2 (5 bases). CDR1 is MNHEY, CDR2 SMNVEV, per germline (reference sequence). V lost 5 bases, J lost 3 bases, and 11 bases lay in between. This CDR3 has 14 amino acids. The CDR3 bases are TGTGCCAGCAGTACTAGACTTTTCTACAATGAGCAGTTCTTC. Amino acid sequence: CASSTRLFYNEQFF.

This chain connects TRBV10-3 to TRBJ2-2; D is ambiguous. Looked up from germline, CDR1 is ENHRY and CDR2 is SYGVKD. This CDR3 contains 14 residues. V lost 7 bases, J lost 4 bases, and 13 bases lay in between. The CDR3 here is CAITPGGFTGELFF. DNA for the CDR3: TGTGCCATCACCCCCGGCGGTTTCACCGGGGAGCTGTTTTTT.

The sample holds a few counts of this clonotype. This chain joins TRBV25-1 and TRBJ1-4; 8 bases are shared with TRBD1. This CDR3 region has 13 residues. Germline V CDR1 and CDR2: MGHDK, SYGVNS. V lost 2 bases and J lost 16; bases outside the gene matches: 9. CDR3 nucleotides: TGTGCCAGCAGTGAACGGGATACAGGGGGGCGGTTTTTT. Protein sequence: CASSERDTGGRFF. The variable domain in full, completed from reference TRBV25-1 and TRBJ1-4, reads EADIYQTPRYLVIGTGKKITLECSQTMGHDKMYWYQQDPGMELHLIHYSYGVNSTEKGDLSSESTVSRIRTEHFPLTLESARPSHTSQYLCASSERDTGGRFFGSGTQLSVL.

This clonotype was seen more than once but under ten times. The chain uses TRBV7-9 and TRBJ1-2; 7 nucleotides line up with TRBD1. Trimming removed 5 bases from V and 5 bases from J; junction bases left unmatched: 11. The germline V gene encodes CDR1 SEHNR and CDR2 FQNEAQ (reference sequence). This CDR3 spans 15 amino acids. The CDR3 sequence is CASSDSTGVLYGYTF. CDR3 sequence (DNA): TGTGCCAGCAGCGATTCCACAGGGGTCCTATATGGCTACACCTTC.

The rearrangement links TRBV18 to TRBJ2-7; 12 bases fit TRBD2. The V gene's germline CDR1 is KGHSH and CDR2 LQKENI. V lost 3 bases, J lost 3 bases, and 12 bases stayed unmatched. The CDR3 consists of 18 residues. The CDR3 region has the DNA TGTGCCAGCTCACCCGGGACTAGCGGGTTCCTTCTATTCTACGAGCAGTACTTC. The encoded protein is CASSPGTSGFLLFYEQYF.

In its sample, this clonotype was seen a few times. This CDR3 is CASSVAPQDNYGYTF. DNA of the CDR3: TGTGCCAGCAGCGTAGCGCCTCAGGACAACTATGGCTACACCTTC. V is TRBV9 and J is TRBJ1-2; D call uncertain. CDR3 length: 15 residues. V shed 0 bases and J shed 2 bases, with 11 bases lying between them. CDR1 is SGDLS and CDR2 is YYNGEE in the germline V gene.

This clonotype has a handful of counts. This sequence joins TRBV10-2 and TRBJ2-7; 10 bases agree with TRBD2. The CDR3 is 14 residues long. The J segment lost 3 bases and the V segment lost 10 bases, leaving 9 bases of the junction unmatched. From germline, CDR1 is WSHSY and CDR2 SAAADI. The CDR3, as DNA: TGCGCCACCCTCCCTAGCGGGGGATACTACGAGCAGTACTTC. This gives the protein CATLPSGGYYEQYF.

This clonotype was counted a few times. This rearrangement joins TRBV6-2 or TRBV6-3 to TRBJ2-7, with a possible D match to TRBD1 (6 bases). Germline CDR1 MNHEY, CDR2 SVGEGT. The germline V and J ends were trimmed by 0 bases and 5 bases, with 17 bases remaining between them. The CDR3 totals 16 residues. The CDR3 here is CASSYSVEGRGHEQYV. The DNA of the CDR3 is TGTGCCAGCAGTTACTCGGTTGAAGGCAGGGGCCACGAGCAGTACGTC.

In its sample, this clonotype was seen a few times. The CDR3 protein is CASSQDWDYGYTF. The DNA for the CDR3 is TGCGCCAGCAGCCAAGATTGGGACTATGGCTACACCTTC. This rearrangement joins TRBV4-1 to TRBJ1-2; D is unresolved. The CDR3 length is 13 residues. The germline V gene has CDR1 MGHRA and CDR2 YSYEKL. The V and J ends lost 0 bases and 3 bases respectively, with 5 bases between them.

The rearrangement uses TRBV10-3 and TRBJ2-3, with 11 bases fitting TRBD1. The length of the CDR3 is 16 residues. CDR1 and CDR2 (germline): ENHRY, SYGVKD. Losses at the gene ends were 6 bases for V and 3 bases for J; bases not matched to a gene: 8. The CDR3 DNA sequence: TGTGCCATCAGGGACCCGGGACAGGGGGTAACAGATACGCAGTATTTT. It encodes CAIRDPGQGVTDTQYF.

The chain uses TRBV7-3 and TRBJ2-2; D is unresolved. V was clipped by 0 bases and J by 6 bases, with 5 bases between them. Germline V gene data show CDR1 as SGHTA and CDR2 as FQGTGA. The CDR3 has 13 amino acids. CDR3 region: CASSLTESGELFF. The CDR3 coding sequence is TGTGCCAGCAGCTTAACAGAGTCCGGGGAGCTGTTTTTT.

This clonotype was counted between two and nine times. The chain joins TRBV5-1 to TRBJ2-7; 9 nucleotides line up with TRBD2. The V gene end was trimmed by 6 bases and the J gene end by 0 bases; junction bases not matched to a gene: 10. This CDR3 is 16 amino acids long. Per germline, CDR1 SGHRS and CDR2 YFSETQ. The CDR3 DNA is TGCGCCAGCAAGGCTGGGAGCGGGGGGCCCTCCTACGAGCAGTACTTC. This gives the protein CASKAGSGGPSYEQYF.

This clonotype has just a few counts. V is TRBV11-2 and J is TRBJ2-6; no clear D. V dropped 5 bases and J dropped 2 bases, with 19 bases sitting between them. The CDR3 loop spans 18 amino acids. Germline CDR1 SGHAT, CDR2 FQNNGV. The CDR3 bases are TGTGCCAGCAGCCTACGAGCAATAATGGCCGCTGGGGCCAACGTCCTGACTTTC. Its translation: CASSLRAIMAAGANVLTF.

This clonotype was picked up many times. The rearrangement uses TRBV5-6 and TRBJ1-2, with 7 positions matching TRBD1. Germline V gene lookup returns CDR1 SGHDT and CDR2 YYEEEE. The junction had 2 bases not matched to a gene; V was cut back by 5 bases and J by 4 bases. The CDR3 covers 12 residues. DNA for the CDR3: TGTGCCAGCAGGCGGGACAGCTATGGCTACACCTTC. This sequence encodes CASRRDSYGYTF.

This clonotype was seen only a few times. This rearrangement joins TRBV5-1 to TRBJ2-5; D tentatively fits TRBD1 or TRBD2 (5 bases each). Germline lookup yields CDR1 SGHRS and CDR2 YFSETQ. The CDR3 length is 15 residues. With 4 bases removed from V and 5 bases from J, the gap between germline ends came to 18 bases. The CDR3 here is CASSLHRDPGETQYF. The CDR3, as DNA: TGCGCCAGCAGCCTTCACCGGGACCCCGGGGAGACCCAGTACTTC.

This rearrangement joins TRBV5-1 to TRBJ2-2; D unclear. Germline CDR1 reads SGHRS; CDR2 reads YFSETQ. The CDR3 is 14 amino acids. Trimming stripped 0 bases from V and 5 bases from J, with 8 bases between. CDR3 loop: CASSLVHATGELFF. The DNA of the CDR3 is TGCGCCAGCAGCTTGGTCCACGCAACCGGGGAGCTGTTTTTT. The full variable domain, rest sourced from reference TRBV5-1 and TRBJ2-2, is KAGVTQTPRYLIKTRGQQVTLSCSPISGHRSVSWYQQTPGQGLQFLFEYFSETQRNKGNFPGRFSGRQFSNSRSEMNVSTLELGDSALYLCASSLVHATGELFFGEGSRLTVL.

The chain links TRBV6-6 to TRBJ2-5, with a possible D match to TRBD1 (6 bases). Trimming left V 5 bases short and J 4 bases short, with 20 bases between. This CDR3 spans 16 amino acids. Germline lookup yields CDR1 MNHNY and CDR2 SVGAGI (reference sequence). CDR3 coding DNA: TGTGCCAGCAGTCCCTTGGGACACCAGGTGGGAGAGACCCAGTACTTC. Residues: CASSPLGHQVGETQYF.

The chain joins TRBV7-2 to TRBJ1-4, with 8 bases aligning to TRBD1. The germline gives CDR1 SGHTA, CDR2 FQGNSA. The ends lost 5 bases at V and 7 bases at J; junction bases unmatched: 6. The CDR3 sequence is 14 residues long. The CDR3 DNA is TGTGCCAGCAGCACCGGACAGGGTGGTGAAAAACTGTTTTTT. Translated: CASSTGQGGEKLFF.

There are a few counts of this clonotype. The gene calls are TRBV6-5 and TRBJ2-5, with TRBD2 identical over 14 bases. Germline CDR1 MNHEY, CDR2 SVGAGI. Unmatched junction bases numbered 2, after V lost 6 bases and J lost 2 bases. The CDR3 is 15 residues long. In nucleotides, the CDR3 is TGTGCCAGCAGGACTAGCGGGGGGGAACAAGAGACCCAGTACTTC. Protein: CASRTSGGEQETQYF.

This clonotype has ten or more counts. The chain is built from TRBV29-1 and TRBJ2-1, with a tentative D call TRBD2 (6 bases). The germline gives CDR1 SQVTM, CDR2 ANQGSEA. The CDR3 is made up of 14 amino acids. The V end lost 3 bases, the J end lost 3 bases, and 12 bases lay between the germline ends. The CDR3 loop is CSVDHWGDYNEQFF. The CDR3 DNA sequence: TGCAGCGTTGATCATTGGGGGGACTACAATGAGCAGTTCTTC.

The chain is built from TRBV6-2 or TRBV6-3 and TRBJ1-1; D is uncertain. Germline V lookup: CDR1 MNHEY, CDR2 SVGEGT. With 7 bases removed from V and 1 base from J, the gap between germline ends came to 16 bases. The CDR3 loop spans 15 amino acids. The CDR3 region has the DNA TGTGCCAGCACCGCCCGGGTGTGGGGGAACACTGAAGCTTTCTTT. It is translated as CASTARVWGNTEAFF.